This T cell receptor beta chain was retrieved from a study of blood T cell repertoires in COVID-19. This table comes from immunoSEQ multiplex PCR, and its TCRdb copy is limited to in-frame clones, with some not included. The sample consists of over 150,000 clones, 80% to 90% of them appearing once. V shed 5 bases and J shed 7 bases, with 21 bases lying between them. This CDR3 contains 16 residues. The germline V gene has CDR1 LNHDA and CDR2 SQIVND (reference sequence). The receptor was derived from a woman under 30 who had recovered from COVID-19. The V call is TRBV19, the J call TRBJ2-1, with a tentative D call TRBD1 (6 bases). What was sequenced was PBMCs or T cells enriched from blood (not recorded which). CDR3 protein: CASSRGSGTQWNEQFF. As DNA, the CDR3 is TGTGCCAGTAGTCGAGGCTCCGGGACACAATGGAATGAGCAGTTCTTC.